Presented here are 27 T cell receptor beta chains from one specimen sequenced in a study of a mutant IDH1 vaccine in newly diagnosed glioma. Specified time point: week 47, end of study. The investigators gave 300 ug of mutant IDH1 20-mer peptide in each vaccine dose, together with topical imiquimod. Their antigens remain unidentified. Assay used: immunoSEQ multiplex PCR; TCRdb lists only in-frame clones, some missing. The table has tens of thousands of clones, around 83% seen once. Sequencing was performed on PBMCs, taken from a glioma patient whose treatment included an IDH1 peptide vaccine. The receptors originated from a man aged 30 to 45 with glioma.

The chain couples TRBV5-1 to TRBJ2-5; D remains unclear. Trimming pared 0 bases from V and 4 bases from J, leaving 7 bases between. CDR1 SGHRS and CDR2 YFSETQ come from the germline V gene. The CDR3 is 13 residues long. The DNA for the CDR3 is TGCGCCAGCAGCTTGGAGGCAGCAGAGACCCAGTACTTC. This sequence encodes CASSLEAAETQYF.

This chain joins TRBV11-2 and TRBJ1-6; tentative D call: TRBD1 (6 bases). The CDR3 is made up of 17 amino acids. In germline, CDR1 is SGHAT, CDR2 FQNNGV. The V end was cut by 4 bases, the J end by 6 bases, with 19 bases between. The CDR3 DNA follows: TGTGCCAGCAGCTCCGTTCAGGGGTTTTTTGGTAATTCACCCCTCCACTTT. Translated: CASSSVQGFFGNSPLHF.

The rearrangement joins TRBV11-2 to TRBJ1-4; tentative D call: TRBD1 (5 bases). Per germline, CDR1 SGHAT and CDR2 FQNNGV. The ends were cut back, 4 bases at V and 4 bases at J, with 7 bases in the middle. CDR3 size: 13 residues. The CDR3 bases are TGTGCCAGCAGCTCACAGGTTAATGAAAAACTGTTTTTT. Translation gives CASSSQVNEKLFF. Complete variable domain (other parts from reference TRBV11-2 and TRBJ1-4): EAGVAQSPRYKIIEKRQSVAFWCNPISGHATLYWYQQILGQGPKLLIQFQNNGVVDDSQLPKDRFSAERLKGVDSTLKIQPAKLEDSAVYLCASSSQVNEKLFFGSGTQLSVL.

This chain links TRBV14 with TRBJ2-3; D remains ambiguous. Germline assignment: CDR1 SGHDN and CDR2 FVKESK. V was cut by 2 bases and J by 2 bases, with 20 bases left in between. The CDR3 length is 18 residues. The CDR3 protein is CASSQKNRLALPTDTQYF. For the CDR3, the DNA is TGTGCCAGCAGCCAAAAGAATAGACTGGCCCTCCCCACAGATACGCAGTATTTT. The complete variable domain, with remaining parts taken from reference TRBV14 and TRBJ2-3, reads EAGVTQFPSHSVIEKGQTVTLRCDPISGHDNLYWYRRVMGKEIKFLLHFVKESKQDESGMPNNRFLAERTGGTYSTLKVQPAELEDSGVYFCASSQKNRLALPTDTQYFGPGTRLTVL.

The chain couples TRBV10-1 to TRBJ1-6; no clear D. V gave up 4 bases and J gave up 0 bases, with 22 bases separating them. Per germline, CDR1 WNHNN and CDR2 SYGVQD (reference sequence). This CDR3 is built from 20 residues. CDR3 protein: CASSGSRTLQRSSYNSPLHF. The CDR3, as DNA: TGCGCCAGCAGTGGATCGAGGACCCTACAAAGGAGCTCCTATAATTCACCCCTCCACTTT.

V gene TRBV6-4 combines with J gene TRBJ2-3; 10 bases align to TRBD2. Per germline, CDR1 MRHNA and CDR2 SNTAGT. There are 16 residues in the CDR3. V trimming: 0 bases; J trimming: 2 bases; junction bases outside the gene matches: 2. The CDR3, as DNA: TGTGCCAGCAGTGACTCGAGCGGGGGGGTCACAGATACGCAGTATTTT. Its protein is CASSDSSGGVTDTQYF.

As for this clone: Relative to the germline gene, one junction end is altered; a read error may explain this. The chain has TRBV6-1 and TRBJ1-2; no clear D gene. In germline, CDR1 is MNHNS, CDR2 SASEGT. There are 11 residues in the CDR3. The CDR3 is CASSILWVPIF. CDR3 coding DNA: TGTGCCAGCAGCATCCTGTGGGTGCCCATCTTC.

This rearrangement joins TRBV10-2 to TRBJ1-6; D is possibly TRBD1 (5 bases). CDR1 and CDR2 (germline): WSHSY, SAAADI. V shed 2 bases and J shed 2 bases, with 10 bases lying between them. This CDR3 comprises 16 residues. The CDR3, as DNA: TGCGCCAGCAGTGAGGTCTTACAGGCCTATAATTCACCCCTCCACTTT. Amino acids: CASSEVLQAYNSPLHF.

The DNA for the CDR3 is TGTGCCAGCAGTACTCAGGTGTCTGACGGCTACACCTTC. Encoded protein: CASSTQVSDGYTF. The chain carries TRBV6-5 and TRBJ1-2; D unclear. Looked up from germline, CDR1 is MNHEY and CDR2 is SVGAGI. V was pared by 5 bases and J by 8 bases, with 15 bases between. There are 13 residues in the CDR3.

The chain joins TRBV4-2 to TRBJ2-1; 11 bases align to TRBD2. Unmatched junction bases numbered 4, after V lost 4 bases and J lost 8 bases. In germline, CDR1 is LGHNA, CDR2 YNFKEQ. The CDR3 has 14 residues. CDR3: CASSLGTSGHEQFF. CDR3 nucleotide sequence: TGTGCCAGCAGCCTTGGGACTAGCGGCCATGAGCAGTTCTTC.

This CDR3 reads CASSFRAGNYNEQFF. The CDR3 DNA reads as TGTGCCAGCAGTTTTAGGGCAGGGAACTACAATGAGCAGTTCTTC. This chain connects TRBV27 to TRBJ2-1; D might be TRBD1 (5 bases). The CDR3 spans 15 residues. The germline gives CDR1 MNHEY, CDR2 SMNVEV (reference sequence). The V end lost 3 bases, the J end lost 3 bases, and 12 bases lay between the germline ends.

The chain recombines TRBV10-3 with TRBJ2-6; no reliable D call. This CDR3 has 14 residues. V gave up 5 bases and J gave up 0 bases, with 5 bases separating them. Germline-derived CDR1 and CDR2 are ENHRY and SYGVKD. The CDR3 loop reads CAISPDSGANVLTF. In DNA form, the CDR3 reads TGTGCCATCAGTCCAGACTCTGGGGCCAACGTCCTGACTTTC.

The DNA for the CDR3 is TGTGCCAGCGAACTAGTCCGGGACGAGCAGTACTTC. Amino acid sequence: CASELVRDEQYF. This sequence joins TRBV7-9 and TRBJ2-7, with a tentative D call TRBD2 (5 bases). Germline V lookup: CDR1 SEHNR, CDR2 FQNEAQ (reference sequence). V lost 8 bases and J lost 5, with 13 bases in between. This CDR3 region has 12 residues.

The rearrangement uses TRBV11-2 and TRBJ2-3; the D is unclear. Germline V gene data show CDR1 as SGHAT and CDR2 as FQNNGV. The CDR3 totals 14 residues. The V end lost 3 bases, the J end lost 2 bases, and 9 bases lay between the germline ends. CDR3 in amino acids: CASSFTGNTDTQYF. DNA of the CDR3: TGTGCCAGCAGCTTTACCGGTAACACAGATACGCAGTATTTT. Complete variable domain (other parts from reference TRBV11-2 and TRBJ2-3): EAGVAQSPRYKIIEKRQSVAFWCNPISGHATLYWYQQILGQGPKLLIQFQNNGVVDDSQLPKDRFSAERLKGVDSTLKIQPAKLEDSAVYLCASSFTGNTDTQYFGPGTRLTVL.

The count of this clone is one. At one end, the junction sequence differs from germline, possibly due to a read error. V is TRBV19 and J is TRBJ2-1; 9 bases fit TRBD2. The V gene's germline CDR1 is LNHDA and CDR2 SQIVND (reference sequence). The CDR3 extends over 13 amino acids. The CDR3 reads CASSIDSSGEQLF. The CDR3 DNA follows: TGTGCCAGTAGTATAGATTCTAGCGGGGAGCAGCTCTTC.

This clone was counted a few times. The V gene is TRBV5-1, the J gene TRBJ1-2; D gene ambiguous. Per the germline V gene, CDR1 is SGHRS and CDR2 is YFSETQ. V was cut by 4 bases and J by 4 bases, with 11 bases left in between. The CDR3 has 13 residues. The CDR3: CASSVDSAYGYTF. CDR3 nucleotides: TGCGCCAGCAGCGTGGATTCAGCCTATGGCTACACCTTC.

This clone was observed once. The rearrangement links TRBV7-9 to TRBJ1-5; no reliable D call. CDR3 length equals 15 residues. Trimming took 5 bases from V and 8 from J, leaving 19 bases between them. CDR1 is SEHNR and CDR2 is FQNEAQ in the germline V gene (reference sequence). The CDR3 DNA sequence: TGTGCCAGCAGCGCATCAGGCGGCTTTGGGAAGCCCCAGCATTTT. Its translation is CASSASGGFGKPQHF.

The CDR3 here is CASSLAGGGYGELFF. The DNA of the CDR3 is TGTGCCAGCAGCTTAGCGGGCGGGGGATATGGGGAGCTGTTTTTT. The chain couples TRBV11-2 to TRBJ2-2; the match to TRBD2 covers 7 bases. From germline, CDR1 is SGHAT and CDR2 FQNNGV. The CDR3 length is 15 residues. V trimming: 1 base; J trimming: 8 bases; junction bases outside the gene matches: 7.

The V gene is TRBV5-1, the J gene TRBJ2-1; the D gene is possibly TRBD1 (5 bases). Germline assignment: CDR1 SGHRS and CDR2 YFSETQ. V lost 3 bases to trimming and J lost 0 bases, with 7 bases between them. There are 14 residues in the CDR3. CDR3 sequence reads: CASSSGNSYNEQFF. Written as DNA, the CDR3 is TGCGCCAGCAGCTCAGGGAACTCCTACAATGAGCAGTTCTTC. Supplemented by reference TRBV5-1 and TRBJ2-1, the full variable domain reads KAGVTQTPRYLIKTRGQQVTLSCSPISGHRSVSWYQQTPGQGLQFLFEYFSETQRNKGNFPGRFSGRQFSNSRSEMNVSTLELGDSALYLCASSSGNSYNEQFFGPGTRLTVL.

The J gene is TRBJ2-7, the V gene TRBV11-2; D is undetermined. Germline CDR1 reads SGHAT; CDR2 reads FQNNGV. Trimming shortened V by 2 bases and J by 3 bases, and 2 bases separated the two germline ends. CDR3 length equals 11 residues. CDR3 amino acids: CASSLLYEQYF. In nucleotides, the CDR3 is TGTGCCAGCAGCTTACTCTACGAGCAGTACTTC.

The chain has TRBV29-1 and TRBJ2-5, with unresolved D. V was cut by 4 bases and J by 0 bases, with 12 bases left in between. CDR3 length: 14 amino acids. The germline CDR1 and CDR2 sequences are SQVTM and ANQGSEA. The CDR3 DNA is TGCAGCGTTGTCCTCACTGCGTACCAAGAGACCCAGTACTTC. Amino acids: CSVVLTAYQETQYF.

The rearrangement links TRBV28 to TRBJ2-1; a possible D gene is TRBD2 (6 bases). This CDR3 spans 16 amino acids. Trimming took 0 bases from V and 6 from J, leaving 15 bases between them. Germline V lookup: CDR1 MDHEN, CDR2 SYDVKM. The chain's CDR3 is CASSLWGEEEVNEQFF. The CDR3 DNA reads as TGTGCCAGCAGTTTATGGGGGGAGGAGGAGGTCAATGAGCAGTTCTTC.

The chain couples TRBV2 to TRBJ2-7; D assignment may be TRBD1 or TRBD2 (5 bases each). Germline V gene lookup returns CDR1 SNHLY and CDR2 FYNNEI. CDR3 size: 14 residues. V gave up 6 bases and J gave up 1 base, with 13 bases separating them. The CDR3 region is CASRGPGPSYEQYF. The CDR3 DNA is TGTGCCAGCAGGGGCCCGGGGCCTTCCTACGAGCAGTACTTC. Supplemented by reference TRBV2 and TRBJ2-7, the full variable domain reads EPEVTQTPSHQVTQMGQEVILRCVPISNHLYFYWYRQILGQKVEFLVSFYNNEISEKSEIFDDQFSVERPDGSNFTLKIRSTKLEDSAMYFCASRGPGPSYEQYFGPGTRLTVT.

The V gene is TRBV28, the J gene TRBJ1-1; D gene unclear. Germline assignment: CDR1 MDHEN and CDR2 SYDVKM. Trimming stripped 6 bases from V and 0 bases from J, with 20 bases between. The CDR3 totals 17 residues. The CDR3 protein is CASSSGPRAPLNTEAFF. The CDR3 nucleotides read TGTGCCAGCAGCTCTGGCCCTCGCGCACCCCTGAACACTGAAGCTTTCTTT.

CDR3 amino acids: CASTRQGNTEAFF. The CDR3 DNA is TGTGCCAGCACACGACAGGGGAACACTGAAGCTTTCTTT. The chain joins TRBV6-1 to TRBJ1-1, with TRBD1 identical over 7 bases. CDR3 length: 13 amino acids. The V and J ends lost 7 bases and 1 base, in that order; junction bases with no gene match: 3. CDR1 and CDR2 from the germline V gene are MNHNS and SASEGT.

This chain connects TRBV30 to TRBJ1-4, with TRBD1 as a possible D gene (5 bases). CDR3 length: 16 amino acids. With 3 bases removed from V and 2 bases from J, the gap between germline ends came to 16 bases. Looked up from germline, CDR1 is GTSNPN and CDR2 is SVGIG (reference sequence). The CDR3: CAWSVGRVITNEKLFF. The CDR3 nucleotides are TGTGCCTGGAGCGTAGGCAGGGTGATCACTAATGAAAAACTGTTTTTT.

The chain carries TRBV5-1 and TRBJ2-3; TRBD1 is a possible D gene (5 bases). CDR3 length equals 12 residues. V was shortened by 4 bases and J by 5 bases, with 8 bases between the two germline ends. The germline V gene has CDR1 SGHRS and CDR2 YFSETQ. This chain's CDR3 is CASSVQEDTQYF. CDR3 nucleotides: TGCGCCAGCAGCGTACAGGAAGATACGCAGTATTTT.